This T cell receptor beta chain is from a study of T cells in Graves' hyperthyroidism and ophthalmopathy. The source material, RNA transcripts, was used to amplify TCR beta CDR3 regions. Researchers ran a first-round RT-PCR on the TCR CDR3 using the HTBI primer set. Via MiXCR, TCRdb re-called the multiplex PCR reads, giving one row per CDR3 protein. The data contain nearly 750,000 distinct CDR3 sequences, 35% of them singletons. No ophthalmopathy progression within 18 months constituted stable Graves' hyperthyroidism. The CDR3 has 16 amino acids. In germline, CDR1 is MGHRA, CDR2 YSYEKL. V was shortened by 1 base and J by 0 bases, with 12 bases between the two germline ends. This clonotype showed up just a few times. What it binds is not known. Regarding the study as a whole: Most thyroid clonotypes expanded above 0.001 appeared in blood too.

Sequencing was carried out using blood. This sequence originates from a woman aged 40-49 years with Graves' hyperthyroidism. The rearrangement links TRBV4-1 to TRBJ1-2; the D gene is possibly TRBD1 (6 bases). CDR3 nucleotides: TGCGCCAGCAGCCAAGTAACCGGGACACCTAACTATGGCTACACCTTC. This sequence encodes CASSQVTGTPNYGYTF.